This T cell receptor (beta chain) was sequenced in a study of shared clonotypes between healthy human individuals. Adult donors, all healthy and HIV-negative, had no recent acute infections or vaccinations. The split of CD4+ cells yielded CD45RA+ naive and CD45RA-negative memory subsets. The table came from immunoSEQ multiplex PCR; TCRdb's copy has only in-frame clones and leaves some out. This sample yields about 2.4 million clones, of which roughly nine tenths are seen a single time; over 0.12% belongs to the top ten. The sequenced sample consisted of naive CD4+ T cells sorted from blood. The subset: CD45RA+ positively selected. This clonotype was sampled from a man aged 18 to 30 in good health.

In nucleotides, the CDR3 is TGTGCCAGCTCCCCAAATGGACAGGGGAATGGCTACACCTTC. It translates to CASSPNGQGNGYTF. This chain joins TRBV18 and TRBJ1-2; 9 nucleotides agree with TRBD1. The V gene's germline CDR1 is KGHSH and CDR2 LQKENI. Trimming took 6 bases from V and 6 from J; bases not matched to a gene: 8. The CDR3 runs 14 residues.